This TCR beta chain was identified in a study of blood T cell repertoires in COVID-19. The wider study: Nucleic acid was either cDNA or gDNA, and it came from T cells, B-cell-depleted T cells, or PBMCs.

Per the study methods: Reference gene primer amplification gave estimated nucleated cell counts. Clones were read by immunoSEQ multiplex PCR, and TCRdb kept only the in-frame ones, dropping some. V and J calls and clone size come straight from that table; D and trimming were deduced from the DNA. The profile shows around 150,000 clones, 80% to 95% of them singletons. Only a few counts were recorded for this clone. The junction had 7 bases not matched to a gene; V was cut back by 6 bases and J by 5 bases. The V gene's germline CDR1 is SNHLY and CDR2 FYNNEI. This CDR3 is 15 amino acids long. J is TRBJ1-2 and V is TRBV2; 12 bases line up with TRBD1. Sequencing was carried out using peripheral blood. The sequence was collected from a woman aged 45-65 years with acute or convalescent COVID-19. CDR3 loop: CASRGTGGARYGYTF. DNA of the CDR3: TGTGCCAGCAGGGGGACAGGGGGCGCTCGGTATGGCTACACCTTC.